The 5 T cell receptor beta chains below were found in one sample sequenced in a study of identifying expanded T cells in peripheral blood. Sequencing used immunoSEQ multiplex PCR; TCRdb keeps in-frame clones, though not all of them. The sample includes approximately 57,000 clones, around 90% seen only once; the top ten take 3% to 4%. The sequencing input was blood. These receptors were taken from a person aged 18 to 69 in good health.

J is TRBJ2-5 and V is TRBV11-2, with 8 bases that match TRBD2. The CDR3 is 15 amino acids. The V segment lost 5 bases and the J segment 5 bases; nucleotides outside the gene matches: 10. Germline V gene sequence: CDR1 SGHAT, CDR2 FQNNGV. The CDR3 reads CASSRSGGLGETQYF. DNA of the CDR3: TGTGCCAGCAGCCGGAGCGGGGGTCTAGGGGAGACCCAGTACTTC.

CDR3 amino acids: CASSLDGRGTDTQYF. CDR3 DNA: TGTGCCAGCAGCTTAGACGGGAGGGGCACAGATACGCAGTATTTT. V is TRBV7-2 and J is TRBJ2-3; 8 positions agree with TRBD2. J was trimmed by 1 base and V by 1 base; bases with no gene match: 1. The CDR3 spans 15 residues. The germline CDR1 and CDR2 sequences are SGHTA and FQGNSA.

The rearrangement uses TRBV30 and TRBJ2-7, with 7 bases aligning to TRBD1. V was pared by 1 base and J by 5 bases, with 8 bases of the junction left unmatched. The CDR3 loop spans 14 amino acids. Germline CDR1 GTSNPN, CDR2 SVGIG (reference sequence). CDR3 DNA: TGTGCCTGGAGTGAAAAGGGGGCGCGCGACGAGCAGTACTTC. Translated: CAWSEKGARDEQYF.

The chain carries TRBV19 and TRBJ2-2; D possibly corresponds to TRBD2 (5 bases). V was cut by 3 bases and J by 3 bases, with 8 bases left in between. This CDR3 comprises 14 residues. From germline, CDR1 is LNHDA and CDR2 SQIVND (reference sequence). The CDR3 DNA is TGTGCCAGTAGTATTCGGGGAGACACCGGGGAGCTGTTTTTT. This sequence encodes CASSIRGDTGELFF.

The CDR3 loop is CASSLGPAGPQYEQYF. The CDR3 nucleotides read TGTGCCAGCAGCTTAGGCCCAGCGGGGCCCCAATACGAGCAGTACTTC. The gene calls are TRBV11-2 and TRBJ2-7; 7 bases are a match to TRBD2. This CDR3 comprises 16 residues. J gave up 4 bases and V 1 base, and 10 bases lay outside the gene matches. CDR1 SGHAT and CDR2 FQNNGV come from the germline V gene.